The T cell receptor beta chain under discussion was sequenced for a study of shared clonotypes between healthy human individuals. Methods used by the authors: ImmunoSEQ output lacked quality scores and full-length reads, limiting matched filtering. Only in-frame clones appear in the TCRdb table, and some are missing; sequencing was by immunoSEQ multiplex PCR. That table is the source of V, J and clone size, and D and trimming were worked out from the DNA. The table includes more than 500,000 clones, around 96% detected once. This clone has a single count. Looked up from germline, CDR1 is LNHNV and CDR2 is YYDKDF (reference sequence). The CDR3 runs 16 residues. V gave up 1 base and J gave up 9 bases, with 18 bases separating them. The study separated CD4+ cells into CD45RA+ naive and CD45RA-negative memory subsets.

Sequenced: naive CD4+ T cells sorted from blood. Subset noted: CD45RA+ positively selected. The chain is built from TRBV15 and TRBJ2-2, with a possible D match to TRBD1 (6 bases). The clonotype comes from a woman under 40 in good health. DNA of the CDR3: TGTGCCACCAGCAGAGGAGCCGCTACAGGGACCAGGGAGCTGTTTTTT. It is translated as CATSRGAATGTRELFF.